The entry below describes one TCR beta chain. This record comes from a study of control samples from healthy donors and cancer patients. Method: immunoSEQ multiplex PCR; TCRdb's copy keeps in-frame clones and lacks some. The profile covers some 22,000 clones, with less than 90% appearing a single time and roughly 25% taken by the ten largest. The germline V gene encodes CDR1 LGHDT and CDR2 YNNKEL (reference sequence). The CDR3 is made up of 14 amino acids. V shed 1 base and J shed 2 bases, with 9 bases lying between them. The sequencing input was PBMCs. The V call is TRBV3-1 (or the pseudogene TRBV3-2), the J call TRBJ2-7; the D gene is possibly TRBD1 (5 bases). This TCR was sampled from a man between 60 and 70 years old with colorectal cancer. This CDR3 reads CASSQGGGTYEQYF. In DNA, the CDR3 is TGTGCCAGCAGCCAAGGGGGCGGAACCTACGAGCAGTACTTC.